The 5 T cell receptor beta chains reported below all come from one sample, sequenced in a study of blood T cell repertoires in COVID-19 (dated by TCRdb to about 2020). Library preparation was by the immunoSEQ multiplex PCR assay. Drawn from immuneACCESS, this table holds only the in-frame rearrangements with V and J called that TCRdb kept. Clones are partly lost; checked studies trace under half to an unresolved V gene and leave the rest unexplained. In this sample the table shows about 180,000 clones, about 84% of which occur a single time. The ten largest clones take up around a sixth of the sample. The sequencing sample was made of peripheral blood. The origin of the receptors is an older person with COVID-19, enrolled during active disease.

J is TRBJ2-7 and V is TRBV4-2, with a weak D call TRBD2 (5 bases). The CDR3 is 11 residues long. Germline CDR1 and CDR2: LGHNA and YNFKEQ. Trimming left V 4 bases short and J 4 bases short, with 5 bases between. CDR3 protein: CASSPGYEQYF. CDR3 sequence (DNA): TGTGCCAGCAGCCCGGGGTACGAGCAGTACTTC.

V is TRBV5-1 and J is TRBJ2-7, with 7 nucleotides matching TRBD2. J lost 7 bases, V lost 1 base, and 11 bases had no gene match. This CDR3 comprises 15 residues. The germline CDR1 and CDR2 sequences are SGHRS and YFSETQ. The CDR3 nucleotides are TGCGCCAGCAGCTTGTTAGCGGGTGGGGCCTGGGAGCAGTACTTC. This sequence encodes CASSLLAGGAWEQYF.

The gene calls are TRBV6-5 and TRBJ2-7; 8 bases map to TRBD1. The V gene end was trimmed by 6 bases and the J gene end by 1 base; junction bases not matched to a gene: 2. The CDR3 runs to 13 residues. Germline CDR1 and CDR2: MNHEY and SVGAGI. The CDR3 bases are TGTGCCAGCAGGAGGACAGGGTCCTACGAGCAGTACTTC. Amino acid sequence: CASRRTGSYEQYF.

The chain recombines TRBV5-6 with TRBJ2-5; 7 bases match TRBD1. Germline V gene sequence: CDR1 SGHDT, CDR2 YYEEEE. This CDR3 contains 16 residues. V was clipped by 0 bases and J by 3 bases; unmatched bases: 8. CDR3 sequence (DNA): TGTGCCAGCAGCTTGGTGGGACGACAGGGAAAAGAGACCCAGTACTTC. This sequence encodes CASSLVGRQGKETQYF.

This rearrangement joins TRBV19 to TRBJ2-7; 10 bases align to TRBD1. This CDR3 is 17 amino acids long. Germline V gene lookup returns CDR1 LNHDA and CDR2 SQIVND (reference sequence). Unmatched junction bases numbered 8, after V lost 0 bases and J lost 3 bases. The CDR3 nucleotides are TGTGCCAGTAGTATAGATCTCGGGGACAGGGGAAGCTACGAGCAGTACTTC. Translation: CASSIDLGDRGSYEQYF.